This T cell receptor (beta chain) was documented in a study of long-term antiretroviral therapy in people with HIV. Assay version v3.0 of immunoSEQ was used, and it was run at survey level. Method: immunoSEQ multiplex PCR; TCRdb's copy keeps in-frame clones and lacks some. The sample holds approximately 7,900 clones, roughly 80% seen once. Trimming took off 7 bases at V and 7 bases at J, with 14 bases between the two ends. The germline V gene encodes CDR1 MNHNS and CDR2 SASEGT. The CDR3 has 14 amino acids. This sequence joins TRBV6-1 and TRBJ1-6; weak D call: TRBD1 (5 bases). The starting material was unsorted PBMCs, obtained 0.1 years after starting antiretroviral therapy. This receptor was identified in a middle-aged man with HIV. CDR3 sequence reads: CASTGGTPNSPLHF. Written as DNA, the CDR3 is TGTGCCAGCACTGGGGGGACGCCAAATTCACCCCTCCACTTT.